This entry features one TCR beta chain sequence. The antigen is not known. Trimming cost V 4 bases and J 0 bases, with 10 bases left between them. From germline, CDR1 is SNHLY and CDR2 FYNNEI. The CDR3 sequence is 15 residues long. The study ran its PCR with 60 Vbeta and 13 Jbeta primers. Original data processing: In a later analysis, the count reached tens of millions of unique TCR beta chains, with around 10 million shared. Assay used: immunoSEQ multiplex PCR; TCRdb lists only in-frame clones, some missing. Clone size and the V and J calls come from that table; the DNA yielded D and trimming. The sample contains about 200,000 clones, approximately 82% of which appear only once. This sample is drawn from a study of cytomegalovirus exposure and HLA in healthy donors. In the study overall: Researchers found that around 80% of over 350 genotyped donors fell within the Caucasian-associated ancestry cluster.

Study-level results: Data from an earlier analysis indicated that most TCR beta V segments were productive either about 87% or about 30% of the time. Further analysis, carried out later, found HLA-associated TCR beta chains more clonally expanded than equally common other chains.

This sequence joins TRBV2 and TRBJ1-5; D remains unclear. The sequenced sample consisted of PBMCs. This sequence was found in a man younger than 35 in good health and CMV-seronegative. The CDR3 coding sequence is TGTGCCAGCAGTGTTGGTTCTAATAGCAATCAGCCCCAGCATTTT. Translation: CASSVGSNSNQPQHF.